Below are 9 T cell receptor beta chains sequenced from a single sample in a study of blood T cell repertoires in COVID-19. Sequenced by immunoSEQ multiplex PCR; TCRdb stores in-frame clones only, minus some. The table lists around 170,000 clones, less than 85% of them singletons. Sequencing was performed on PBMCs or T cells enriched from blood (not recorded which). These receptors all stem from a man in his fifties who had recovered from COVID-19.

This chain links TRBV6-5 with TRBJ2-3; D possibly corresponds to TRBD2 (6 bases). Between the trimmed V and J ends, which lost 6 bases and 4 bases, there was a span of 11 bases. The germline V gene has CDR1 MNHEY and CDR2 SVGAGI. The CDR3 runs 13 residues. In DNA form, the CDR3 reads TGTGCCAGCAGGCGGGACGAGGCAGATACGCAGTATTTT. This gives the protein CASRRDEADTQYF.

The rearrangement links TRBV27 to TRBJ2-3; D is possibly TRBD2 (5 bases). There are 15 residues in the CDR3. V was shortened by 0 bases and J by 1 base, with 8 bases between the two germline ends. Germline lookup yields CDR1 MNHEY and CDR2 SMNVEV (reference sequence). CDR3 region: CASSLSRGGTDTQYF. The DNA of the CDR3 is TGTGCCAGCAGTTTATCACGGGGTGGCACAGATACGCAGTATTTT.

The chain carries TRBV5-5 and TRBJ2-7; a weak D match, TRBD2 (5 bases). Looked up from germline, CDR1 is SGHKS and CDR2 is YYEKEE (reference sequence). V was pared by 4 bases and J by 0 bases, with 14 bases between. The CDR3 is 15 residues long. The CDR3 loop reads CASSLEGWSSYEQYF. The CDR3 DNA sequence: TGTGCCAGCAGCCTAGAGGGTTGGAGCTCCTACGAGCAGTACTTC.

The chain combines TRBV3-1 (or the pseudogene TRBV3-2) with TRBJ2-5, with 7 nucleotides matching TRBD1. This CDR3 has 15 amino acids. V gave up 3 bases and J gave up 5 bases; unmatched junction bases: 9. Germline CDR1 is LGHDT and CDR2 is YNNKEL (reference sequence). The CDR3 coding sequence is TGTGCCAGCAGCCAGCCCACAGGGGAAGCGGAGACCCAGTACTTC. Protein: CASSQPTGEAETQYF.

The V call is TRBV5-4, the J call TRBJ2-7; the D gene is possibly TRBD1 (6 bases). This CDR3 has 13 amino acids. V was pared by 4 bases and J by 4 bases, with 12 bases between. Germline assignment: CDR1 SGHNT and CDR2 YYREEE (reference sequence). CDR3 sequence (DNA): TGTGCCAGCAGCCCGGGACAACAGTACGAGCAGTACTTC. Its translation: CASSPGQQYEQYF.

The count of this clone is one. The CDR3 region has the DNA TGTGCCTGTACGAAGGGGCTAGGGGGCTACACCTTC. It specifies CACTKGLGGYTF. This chain links TRBV30 with TRBJ1-2; weak D call: TRBD1 (5 bases). Germline CDR1 and CDR2: GTSNPN and SVGIG (reference sequence). V lost 6 bases and J 8 bases, leaving 16 bases between the germline ends. The CDR3 length is 12 residues.

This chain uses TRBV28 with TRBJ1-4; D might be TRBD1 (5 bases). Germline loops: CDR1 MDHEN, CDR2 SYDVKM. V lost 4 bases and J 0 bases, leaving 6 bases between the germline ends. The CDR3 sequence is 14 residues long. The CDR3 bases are TGTGCCAGCAGTTCAGGGACAACTAATGAAAAACTGTTTTTT. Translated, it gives CASSSGTTNEKLFF.

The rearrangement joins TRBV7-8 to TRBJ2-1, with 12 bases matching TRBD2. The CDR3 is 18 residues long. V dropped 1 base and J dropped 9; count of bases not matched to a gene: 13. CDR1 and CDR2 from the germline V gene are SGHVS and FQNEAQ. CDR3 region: CASSLVSSLAGGHIEQFF. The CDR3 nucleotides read TGTGCCAGCAGCTTAGTTTCTTCCCTAGCGGGGGGGCATATTGAGCAGTTCTTC.

CDR3 DNA: TGTGCCAGCAGTGAATCGGACAGGGTGGCTAACTATGGCTACACCTTC. This encodes CASSESDRVANYGYTF. This chain connects TRBV25-1 to TRBJ1-2; 8 nucleotides align to TRBD1. The V and J ends lost 1 base and 0 bases, in that order; junction bases with no gene match: 4. Germline CDR1 reads MGHDK; CDR2 reads SYGVNS. The CDR3 is made up of 16 amino acids.